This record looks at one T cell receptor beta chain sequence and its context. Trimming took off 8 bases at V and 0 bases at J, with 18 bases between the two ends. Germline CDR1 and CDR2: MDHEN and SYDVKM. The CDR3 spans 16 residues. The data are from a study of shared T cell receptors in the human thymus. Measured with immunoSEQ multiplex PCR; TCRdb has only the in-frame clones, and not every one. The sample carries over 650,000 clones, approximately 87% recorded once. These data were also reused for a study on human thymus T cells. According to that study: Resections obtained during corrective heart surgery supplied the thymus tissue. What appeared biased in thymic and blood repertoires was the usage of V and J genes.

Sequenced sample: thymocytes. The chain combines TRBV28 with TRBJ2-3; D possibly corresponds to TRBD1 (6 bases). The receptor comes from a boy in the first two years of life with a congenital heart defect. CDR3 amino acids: CASRPRDTPSTDTQYF. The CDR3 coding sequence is TGTGCCAGCCGACCAAGGGACACACCAAGCACAGATACGCAGTATTTT.